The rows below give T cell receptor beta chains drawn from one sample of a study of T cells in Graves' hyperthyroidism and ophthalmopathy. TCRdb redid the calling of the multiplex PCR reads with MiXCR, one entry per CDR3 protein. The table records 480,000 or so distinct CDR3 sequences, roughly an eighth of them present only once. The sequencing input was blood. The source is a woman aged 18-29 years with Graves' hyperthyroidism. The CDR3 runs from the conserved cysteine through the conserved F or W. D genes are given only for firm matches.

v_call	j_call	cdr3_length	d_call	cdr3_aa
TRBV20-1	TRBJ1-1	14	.	CSASHGTRSLLAFF
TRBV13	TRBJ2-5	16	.	CASSRREGRIQETQYF
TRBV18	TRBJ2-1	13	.	CASSSASYNEQFF
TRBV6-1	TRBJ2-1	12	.	CASNRAPNEQFF
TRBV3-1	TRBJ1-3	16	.	CASSQTLRGPGNTIYF
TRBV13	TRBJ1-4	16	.	CASSLRTRGVREKLFF
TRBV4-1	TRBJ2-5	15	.	CASSPNRNAQETQYF
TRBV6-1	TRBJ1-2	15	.	CASSEGFGANYGYTF
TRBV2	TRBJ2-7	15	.	CASRFGPEVSYEQYF
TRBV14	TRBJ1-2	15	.	CASSQDPGHGYGYTF
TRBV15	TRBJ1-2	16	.	CATSRERGSPRYGYTF
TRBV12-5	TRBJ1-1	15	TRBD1	CASGRPQGGDTEAFF
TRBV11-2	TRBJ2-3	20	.	CASSLDRVFAGMQSTDTQYF
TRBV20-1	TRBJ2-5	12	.	CSARRGGETQYF
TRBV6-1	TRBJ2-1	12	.	CASSPFMGGQFF
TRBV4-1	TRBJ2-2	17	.	CASSQGQYERDTGELFF
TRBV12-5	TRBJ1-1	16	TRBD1	CASGLGTGLLHTEAFF
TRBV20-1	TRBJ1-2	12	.	CSASDRHYGYTF
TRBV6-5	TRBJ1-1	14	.	CASSYGLVNTEAFF
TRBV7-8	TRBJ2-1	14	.	CASSPRWENNEQFF
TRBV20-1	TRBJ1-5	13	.	CSARESGRQPQHF
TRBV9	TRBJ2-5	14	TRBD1	CASSQTGNQETQYF
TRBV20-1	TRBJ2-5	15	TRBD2	CSARLSGRTEETQYF
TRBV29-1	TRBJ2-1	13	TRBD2	CSVGLAGNNEQFF
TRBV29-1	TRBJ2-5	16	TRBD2	CSVTPSLAGGPETQYF
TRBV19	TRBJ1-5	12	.	CASTGNNQPQHF
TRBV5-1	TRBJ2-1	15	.	CASSLGGLSYNEQFF
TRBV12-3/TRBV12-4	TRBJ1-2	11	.	CASMAGPGYTF
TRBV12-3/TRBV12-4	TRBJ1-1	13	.	CASSFGWDTEAFF
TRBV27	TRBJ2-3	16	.	CASSDQLLLTGAAQYF
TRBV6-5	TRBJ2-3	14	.	CASSYLTGTDTQYF
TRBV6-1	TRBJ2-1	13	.	CASTTPFGNEQFF
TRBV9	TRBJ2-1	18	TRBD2	CASSVGPRGSGRYNEQFF
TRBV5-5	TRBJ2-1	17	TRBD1	CASSLGKRDSSYNEQFF
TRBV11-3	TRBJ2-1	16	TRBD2	CASSPGRGGPYNEQFF
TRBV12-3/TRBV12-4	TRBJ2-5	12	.	CASSFSKPPQYF
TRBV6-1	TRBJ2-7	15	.	CASRPRDLPTYEQYF
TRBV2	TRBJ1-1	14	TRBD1	CASSERDRGTEAFF
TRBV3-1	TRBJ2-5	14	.	CASSARGGEETQYF
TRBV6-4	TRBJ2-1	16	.	CASSDSGGEPYNEQFF
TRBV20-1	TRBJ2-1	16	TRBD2	CSARALGLGSYNEQFF
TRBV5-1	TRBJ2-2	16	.	CASTHSGWGDTGELFF
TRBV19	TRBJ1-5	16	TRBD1	CASSMIETGGDQPQHF
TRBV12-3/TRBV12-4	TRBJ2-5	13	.	CASSLSGRETQYF
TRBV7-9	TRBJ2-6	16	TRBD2	CASSWTSEAGANVLTF
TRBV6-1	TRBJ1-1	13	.	CASSPMGSTEAFF
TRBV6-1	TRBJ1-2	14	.	CASVGGAPRYGYTF
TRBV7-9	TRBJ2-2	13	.	CASSNRVTGELFF
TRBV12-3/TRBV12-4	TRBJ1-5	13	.	CASSLGPFQPQHF
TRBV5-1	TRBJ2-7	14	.	CASSLRSSYYEQYF